The 14 T cell receptor beta chains below were found in one sample sequenced in a study of blood T cells in healthy people across ages. The second PCR ran about 6 to 12 cycles with a sample-barcoded 5' primer and J-beta primers. TCRdb reprocessed the 5' RACE reads via MiXCR and lists one record per CDR3 protein. This sample has 950,000 to 1,200,000 distinct CDR3 sequences, with about two fifths found just once. The sample consisted of blood. These receptors were obtained from a young man in good health.

This clonotype has only a few counts. This chain links TRBV21-1 with TRBJ1-2; TRBD1 is taken as the D call from the table, unchecked against the DNA. TRBV21-1 is a recognized pseudogene. The CDR3 is 15 residues long. The chain's CDR3 is CASSKGTGGNYGYTF. Written as DNA, the CDR3 is TGTGCCAGCAGCAAAGGGACAGGGGGGAACTATGGCTACACCTTC.

The chain recombines TRBV20-1 with TRBJ1-5; D is ambiguous. The CDR3 loop spans 13 amino acids. Germline V lookup: CDR1 DFQATT, CDR2 SNEGSKA (reference sequence). Trimming left V 4 bases short and J 0 bases short, with 7 bases between. CDR3 amino acids: CSAIDYSNQPQHF. CDR3 in DNA: TGCAGTGCTATCGACTATAGCAATCAGCCCCAGCATTTT.

The chain combines TRBV6-6 with TRBJ2-1; D possibly corresponds to TRBD1 (6 bases). The better agreement between TRBJ2-7 and the DNA end casts doubt on the J call. The CDR3 totals 15 residues. Germline V lookup: CDR1 MNHNY, CDR2 SVGAGI (reference sequence). The CDR3 region has the DNA TGTGCCAGCGGGGGTGGGGACACCTTGTACAATGAGCAGTACTTC. Amino acids: CASGGGDTLYNEQYF.

This sequence joins TRBV20-1 and TRBJ1-4, with TRBD1 as a possible D gene (6 bases). Trimming left V 5 bases short and J 8 bases short, with 15 bases between. The germline V gene encodes CDR1 DFQATT and CDR2 SNEGSKA (reference sequence). The CDR3 runs 13 residues. Here the CDR3 reads CSASGALGEKLFF. CDR3 DNA sequence: TGCAGTGCTTCGGGGGCCCTAGGGGAAAAACTGTTTTTT.

In this sample, this clonotype turned up many times. The chain employs TRBV20-1 and TRBJ2-4; perhaps TRBD1 as D (5 bases). Trimming pared 0 bases from V and 6 bases from J, leaving 21 bases between. Germline-derived CDR1 and CDR2 are DFQATT and SNEGSKA (reference sequence). This CDR3 has 17 amino acids. The CDR3 loop is CSARDPLTASMGNIQYF. The CDR3 coding sequence is TGCAGTGCTAGAGATCCCCTGACAGCCTCCATGGGAAACATTCAGTACTTC.

CDR3 bases: TGTGCCAGCAGTTTGAACGGGAAAGGCAATGAGCAGTTCTTC. Protein: CASSLNGKGNEQFF. The rearrangement joins TRBV12-3 or TRBV12-4 to TRBJ2-1; D perhaps matches TRBD2 (5 bases). Deletions cut 3 bases from V and 6 bases from J, with 12 bases between. The CDR3 loop spans 14 amino acids.

The chain links TRBV28 to TRBJ1-4; D not certain. V shed 1 base and J shed 4 bases, with 10 bases lying between them. The CDR3 spans 15 residues. Germline V gene data show CDR1 as MDHEN and CDR2 as SYDVKM. The CDR3 DNA reads TGTGCCAGCAGTTTATCGGCAGGAGTTAATGAAAAACTGTTTTTT. It codes for CASSLSAGVNEKLFF.

The chain has TRBV11-2 and TRBJ2-2; D not certain. The V gene's germline CDR1 is SGHAT and CDR2 FQNNGV. CDR3 length equals 17 residues. Trimming stripped 4 bases from V and 5 bases from J, with 20 bases between. CDR3 region: CASSSNPLNGRTGELFF. The CDR3, as DNA: TGTGCCAGCAGCTCTAACCCTCTTAATGGCCGGACCGGGGAGCTGTTTTTT.

The chain recombines TRBV9 with TRBJ2-2; D is uncertain. CDR1 is SGDLS, CDR2 YYNGEE, per germline. The CDR3 extends over 13 amino acids. Trimming took 5 bases from V and 5 from J, leaving 10 bases between them. CDR3 nucleotide sequence: TGTGCCAGCAGTGTGTCCGGGACCGGGGAGCTGTTTTTT. This codes for CASSVSGTGELFF.

The chain recombines TRBV20-1 with TRBJ2-3, with 8 bases lining up with TRBD2. The CDR3 has 15 residues. Germline assignment: CDR1 DFQATT and CDR2 SNEGSKA (reference sequence). After removal of 6 bases from V and 6 bases from J, the junction contained 14 bases not matched to a gene. The CDR3 is CSAPSGRGAPDTQYF. The CDR3 DNA reads TGCAGTGCCCCCTCTGGGCGGGGGGCCCCCGATACGCAGTATTTT.

V gene TRBV4-3 combines with J gene TRBJ2-1, with D possibly TRBD2 on 6 matching bases. With 0 bases removed from V and 2 bases from J, the gap between germline ends came to 11 bases. This CDR3 comprises 16 residues. The germline V gene encodes CDR1 LGHNA and CDR2 YSLEER. The CDR3 DNA follows: TGCGCCAGCAGCCAAGATCTGGCGGGGACCTACAATGAGCAGTTCTTC. Translation gives CASSQDLAGTYNEQFF.

The chain combines TRBV5-5 with TRBJ1-1; unclear D gene. This CDR3 has 16 residues. The germline V gene has CDR1 SGHKS and CDR2 YYEKEE (reference sequence). Trimming left V 2 bases short and J 0 bases short, with 14 bases between. The CDR3 is CASSLGPTDLNTEAFF. The CDR3 region has the DNA TGTGCCAGCAGCTTAGGGCCGACGGACTTGAACACTGAAGCTTTCTTT.

This chain links TRBV14 with TRBJ1-4; D is ambiguous. The CDR3 spans 15 residues. The V gene lost 0 bases and the J gene lost 3 bases, with 8 bases spanning the gap. The germline V gene encodes CDR1 SGHDN and CDR2 FVKESK. For the CDR3, the DNA is TGTGCCAGCAGCCAAGATTTCGCTTCTAATGAAAAACTGTTTTTT. Its protein product is CASSQDFASNEKLFF.

This sequence joins TRBV29-1 and TRBJ2-1, with 8 positions matching TRBD1. With 6 bases clipped from V and 2 bases from J, the junction kept 3 bases outside the gene matches. This CDR3 contains 13 residues. Germline values: CDR1 SQVTM, CDR2 ANQGSEA. The CDR3 DNA reads TGCAGCGTCCCGGGACAGGCCTACAATGAGCAGTTCTTC. Its protein is CSVPGQAYNEQFF.